Shown below are 26 T cell receptor beta chains from a single sample sequenced in a study of T cell responses to AZD1222 COVID-19 vaccine. Clones were sequenced by immunoSEQ multiplex PCR, and TCRdb holds only the in-frame ones, with some missing. This sample has about 140,000 clones, with about 90% found just once. This specimen consisted of peripheral blood, obtained 28 days after the second dose of the MenACWY control vaccine. These receptors all stem from an adult who received the MenACWY meningococcal vaccine as a control.

The chain's CDR3 is CASSQGASTLEQYF. The CDR3 DNA follows: TGTGCCAGCAGCCAAGGAGCCTCTACTCTAGAGCAGTACTTC. The chain has TRBV3-1 (or the pseudogene TRBV3-2) and TRBJ2-7, with no clear D. Trimming removed 1 base at V and 7 bases at J, with 14 bases between. Germline assignment: CDR1 LGHDT and CDR2 YNNKEL (reference sequence). The CDR3 runs to 14 residues.

This rearrangement joins TRBV4-3 to TRBJ2-5; perhaps TRBD2 as D (5 bases). The germline gives CDR1 LGHNA, CDR2 YSLEER. The CDR3 contains 14 residues. Trimming removed 4 bases from V and 5 bases from J, with 14 bases in between. This chain's CDR3 is CASSPTRASETQYF. The CDR3 DNA is TGCGCCAGCAGCCCAACTAGGGCAAGTGAGACCCAGTACTTC.

V gene TRBV12-3 or TRBV12-4 combines with J gene TRBJ2-1; D is uncertain. V was trimmed by 10 bases and J by 3 bases, leaving 7 bases between them. The CDR3 length is 11 residues. CDR3 residues: CAITFYNEQFF. The CDR3 nucleotides read TGTGCCATCACTTTCTACAATGAGCAGTTCTTC.

This sequence joins TRBV27 and TRBJ2-7, with D unresolved. The CDR3 loop spans 14 amino acids. V lost 2 bases, J lost 3 bases, and 11 bases lay in between. Germline CDR1 and CDR2: MNHEY and SMNVEV (reference sequence). CDR3 region: CASSLGKAFYEQYF. The CDR3 region has the DNA TGTGCCAGCAGTTTAGGCAAGGCATTCTACGAGCAGTACTTC.

The genes are TRBV6-1 and TRBJ2-1; 7 bases align to TRBD2. CDR1 MNHNS and CDR2 SASEGT come from the germline V gene. V was clipped by 0 bases and J by 4 bases; unmatched bases: 6. The CDR3 is made up of 16 amino acids. This CDR3 is CASSEAGLGYYNEQFF. CDR3 DNA sequence: TGTGCCAGCAGTGAAGCTGGACTAGGTTATTACAATGAGCAGTTCTTC.

The chain links TRBV3-1 (or the pseudogene TRBV3-2) to TRBJ1-6; no reliable D call. V gave up 0 bases and J gave up 9 bases, with 9 bases separating them. CDR1 LGHDT and CDR2 YNNKEL come from the germline V gene (reference sequence). The CDR3 runs to 14 residues. The CDR3 coding sequence is TGTGCCAGCAGCCAAGATACTGCCGGTTCACCCCTCCACTTT. This codes for CASSQDTAGSPLHF.

The chain carries TRBV2 and TRBJ2-7, with D perhaps matching TRBD2 (6 bases). Trimming removed 3 bases from V and 9 bases from J, with 18 bases in between. From germline, CDR1 is SNHLY and CDR2 FYNNEI. This CDR3 is built from 14 residues. The CDR3 DNA is TGTGCCAGCAGTGAGGCGGGGCAACTACGAGCGCAGTACTTC. Its translation is CASSEAGQLRAQYF.

The V gene is TRBV3-1 (or the pseudogene TRBV3-2), the J gene TRBJ2-6; D unresolved. The V and J ends lost 3 bases and 0 bases respectively, with 9 bases between them. Germline V lookup: CDR1 LGHDT, CDR2 YNNKEL (reference sequence). This CDR3 has 16 amino acids. The CDR3 protein is CASSHGPDSGANVLTF. CDR3 sequence (DNA): TGTGCCAGCAGCCATGGACCGGACTCTGGGGCCAACGTCCTGACTTTC.

The V and J genes are TRBV11-2 and TRBJ1-1; TRBD1 is a possible D gene (5 bases). CDR3 length: 14 amino acids. Germline values: CDR1 SGHAT, CDR2 FQNNGV. Trimming took 7 bases from V and 0 from J, leaving 12 bases between them. CDR3 amino acids: CASNRQPMNTEAFF. The DNA for the CDR3 is TGTGCCAGCAACAGACAGCCTATGAACACTGAAGCTTTCTTT.

V and J are TRBV28 and TRBJ2-3; 9 nucleotides match TRBD1. The germline gives CDR1 MDHEN, CDR2 SYDVKM. The CDR3 contains 21 residues. Unmatched junction bases numbered 22, after V lost 5 bases and J lost 1 base. The CDR3 DNA is TGTGCCAGCAGTCCGGCACCCGGGACAGGGATGACGGAATTGGGCACAGATACGCAGTATTTT. Protein: CASSPAPGTGMTELGTDTQYF.

This CDR3 reads CASSYGAETQYF. Here the CDR3 DNA reads TGTGCCAGCAGTTACGGGGCGGAGACCCAGTACTTC. The chain combines TRBV6-5 with TRBJ2-5; tentative D call: TRBD1 (5 bases). The CDR3 is 12 amino acids. V lost 2 bases and J 5 bases, leaving 6 bases between the germline ends. The germline V gene has CDR1 MNHEY and CDR2 SVGAGI.

The chain carries TRBV28 and TRBJ2-7, with TRBD1 matching 7 bases. Germline V gene data show CDR1 as MDHEN and CDR2 as SYDVKM. CDR3 length: 13 amino acids. The V segment lost 4 bases and the J segment 3 bases; nucleotides outside the gene matches: 3. The CDR3 reads CASSSTGIYEQYF. The CDR3 nucleotides are TGTGCCAGCAGTTCGACAGGGATCTACGAGCAGTACTTC.

The rearrangement links TRBV28 to TRBJ1-6, with D maybe TRBD1 (5 bases). The length of the CDR3 is 16 residues. Trimming took 7 bases from V and 5 from J, leaving 18 bases between them. In germline, CDR1 is MDHEN, CDR2 SYDVKM. In DNA form, the CDR3 reads TGTGCCAGCACCCCTGGCCTCAGGGTAAATAATTCACCCCTCCACTTT. Residues: CASTPGLRVNNSPLHF.

V usage is TRBV11-2 and J usage is TRBJ1-4; D is uncertain. V lost 0 bases to trimming and J lost 6 bases, with 8 bases between them. Germline values: CDR1 SGHAT, CDR2 FQNNGV. The CDR3 totals 14 residues. This CDR3 is CASSLDGRDEKLFF. DNA for the CDR3: TGTGCCAGCAGCTTAGACGGGAGGGATGAAAAACTGTTTTTT.

The chain recombines TRBV19 with TRBJ2-1; D possibly matches TRBD1 or TRBD2 (5 bases each). V was cut by 2 bases and J by 4 bases, with 18 bases left in between. CDR1 and CDR2 (germline): LNHDA, SQIVND (reference sequence). This CDR3 is 17 amino acids long. The CDR3 region has the DNA TGTGCCAGTAGTATATTCGGGACGAGCGTGGGGTACAATGAGCAGTTCTTC. Its translation is CASSIFGTSVGYNEQFF.

This clone was detected a few times. This sequence joins TRBV2 and TRBJ1-1, with 7 bases matching TRBD1. With 6 bases clipped from V and 3 bases from J, the junction kept 7 bases outside the gene matches. This CDR3 is 14 amino acids long. Germline lookup yields CDR1 SNHLY and CDR2 FYNNEI. The DNA for the CDR3 is TGTGCCAGCAGGACAGGGTTGTCGGACACTGAAGCTTTCTTT. Its protein is CASRTGLSDTEAFF.

This clone was found once. Compared with germline, one end of the junction differs, possibly owing to a read error. This chain joins TRBV18 and TRBJ1-2; D unresolved. Germline values: CDR1 KGHSH, CDR2 LQKENI. This CDR3 has 17 amino acids. The CDR3 bases are TGTGCCAGCTCACGACCCACCTCGCAGTACCCTAAGTATGGCTACACCTTC. Residues: CASSRPTSQYPKYGYTF.

The chain joins TRBV18 to TRBJ2-7; 10 nucleotides align to TRBD1. Germline CDR1 reads KGHSH; CDR2 reads LQKENI. There are 13 residues in the CDR3. The ends lost 4 bases at V and 7 bases at J; junction bases unmatched: 4. CDR3 region: CASSRDRGWEQYF. The CDR3 nucleotides are TGTGCCAGCTCACGGGACAGGGGTTGGGAGCAGTACTTC.

The V call is TRBV25-1, the J call TRBJ1-2; D gene unclear. V shed 4 bases and J shed 4 bases, with 10 bases lying between them. The V gene's germline CDR1 is MGHDK and CDR2 SYGVNS. The CDR3 is 13 amino acids. CDR3 bases: TGTGCCAGCAGTGCCCAGGACCTCTATGGCTACACCTTC. Its translation: CASSAQDLYGYTF.

This sequence joins TRBV24-1 and TRBJ2-7; D is possibly TRBD1 (5 bases). CDR1 is KGHDR, CDR2 SFDVKD, per germline. The CDR3 has 14 residues. V lost 3 bases and J lost 0, with 8 bases in between. CDR3 residues: CATSDGALSYEQYF. CDR3 coding DNA: TGTGCCACCAGTGATGGGGCACTCTCCTACGAGCAGTACTTC.

V is TRBV9 and J is TRBJ1-3; D not resolved. The CDR3 is 14 amino acids. Trimming removed 0 bases at V and 0 bases at J, with 4 bases between. Germline CDR1 SGDLS, CDR2 YYNGEE. The CDR3: CASSVGFSGNTIYF. DNA for the CDR3: TGTGCCAGCAGCGTAGGGTTCTCTGGAAACACCATATATTTT. Complete variable domain (other parts from reference TRBV9 and TRBJ1-3): DSGVTQTPKHLITATGQRVTLRCSPRSGDLSVYWYQQSLDQGLQFLIQYYNGEERAKGNILERFSAQQFPDLHSELNLSSLELGDSALYFCASSVGFSGNTIYFGEGSWLTVV.

V is TRBV9 and J is TRBJ1-2; TRBD1 might be the D (6 bases). CDR3 length: 14 amino acids. Germline CDR1 reads SGDLS; CDR2 reads YYNGEE. Trimming took 4 bases from V and 6 from J, leaving 16 bases between them. The CDR3 spells CASSPGTTRHGYTF. The DNA for the CDR3 is TGTGCCAGCAGCCCCGGGACAACACGGCATGGCTACACCTTC.

The chain combines TRBV4-2 with TRBJ2-5; no firm D call. The length of the CDR3 is 16 residues. With 0 bases removed from V and 3 bases from J, the gap between germline ends came to 14 bases. Germline CDR1 and CDR2: LGHNA and YNFKEQ. CDR3 residues: CASSQEDLQGEETQYF. The CDR3 DNA is TGTGCCAGCAGCCAAGAGGACCTACAAGGAGAAGAGACCCAGTACTTC.

The rearrangement joins TRBV6-2 or TRBV6-3 to TRBJ1-6, with D maybe TRBD1 (5 bases). This CDR3 region has 16 residues. Germline V CDR1 and CDR2: MNHEY, SVGEGT. The V end was cut by 0 bases, the J end by 9 bases, with 15 bases between. For the CDR3, the DNA is TGTGCCAGCAGTTACTCCGGCGGGGCTGGGGGTTCACCCCTCCACTTT. This codes for CASSYSGGAGGSPLHF.

V gene TRBV6-4 combines with J gene TRBJ1-5, with D perhaps matching TRBD1 (6 bases). Germline CDR1 reads MRHNA; CDR2 reads SNTAGT. Trimming pared 6 bases from V and 6 bases from J, leaving 12 bases between. The CDR3 loop spans 13 amino acids. The CDR3 protein is CASSHREGQPQHF. As DNA, the CDR3 is TGTGCCAGCAGCCACAGGGAAGGTCAGCCCCAGCATTTT.

This clone was seen a few times. The chain has TRBV27 and TRBJ1-2; D remains unclear. CDR1 and CDR2 (germline): MNHEY, SMNVEV (reference sequence). This CDR3 has 14 residues. V shed 5 bases and J shed 1 base, with 11 bases lying between them. In DNA, the CDR3 is TGTGCCAGCAGTCCGCCCGGGTTTAACTATGGCTACACCTTC. Amino acids: CASSPPGFNYGYTF.